A single sample is the source of the 5 T cell receptor beta chains below, sequenced in a study of shared clonotypes between healthy human individuals. Profiled with immunoSEQ multiplex PCR; TCRdb holds only in-frame clones, not every one. The table lists approximately 700,000 clones, around four fifths of them singletons. Input material: memory CD4+ T cells sorted from blood. The subset denotes: CD45RA-negative fraction. The receptors here all came from a young woman in good health.

The V gene is TRBV27, the J gene TRBJ1-2, with 9 bases aligning to TRBD1. V trimming: 6 bases; J trimming: 2 bases; junction bases outside the gene matches: 7. This CDR3 has 15 residues. Germline V gene data show CDR1 as MNHEY and CDR2 as SMNVEV (reference sequence). CDR3 coding DNA: TGTGCCAGCAGACGATCAACAGGGGGCAACTATGGCTACACCTTC. Amino acid sequence: CASRRSTGGNYGYTF.

This chain uses TRBV5-1 with TRBJ1-1; 11 bases fit TRBD1. Germline trimming cut 4 bases from V and 5 bases from J; bases unmatched to any gene: 4. Germline lookup yields CDR1 SGHRS and CDR2 YFSETQ. The CDR3 is made up of 14 amino acids. Written as DNA, the CDR3 is TGCGCCAGCAGCGAAGGGACAGGGGGGACTGAAGCTTTCTTT. Protein: CASSEGTGGTEAFF.

CDR3 protein: CASSPGGQRGYEQYF. Here the CDR3 DNA reads TGCGCCAGCAGCCCCGGTGGGCAGCGCGGCTACGAGCAGTACTTC. The chain carries TRBV5-1 and TRBJ2-7; D call uncertain. Between the trimmed V and J ends, which lost 4 bases and 3 bases, there was a span of 17 bases. Germline CDR1 SGHRS, CDR2 YFSETQ. The length of the CDR3 is 15 residues.

This rearrangement joins TRBV28 to TRBJ1-1, with 10 bases identical to TRBD1. This CDR3 is 16 amino acids long. Germline V gives CDR1 MDHEN, CDR2 SYDVKM. J gave up 4 bases and V 6 bases, and 11 bases lay outside the gene matches. CDR3 in amino acids: CASRPTAGTGATEAFF. CDR3 coding DNA: TGTGCCAGCAGACCCACCGCCGGGACAGGGGCCACTGAAGCTTTCTTT.

The rearrangement joins TRBV6-6 to TRBJ2-2, with 10 positions matching TRBD1. Trimming took 4 bases from V and 6 from J; bases not matched to a gene: 5. The V gene's germline CDR1 is MNHNY and CDR2 SVGAGI (reference sequence). The CDR3 runs 15 residues. The CDR3 reads CASSSGTGVAGELFF. The DNA for the CDR3 is TGTGCCAGCAGTTCCGGGACAGGGGTCGCCGGGGAGCTGTTTTTT.